Presented here are 9 T cell receptor beta chains from one specimen sequenced in a study of tumour-infiltrating T cells in Burkitt lymphoma. Using immunoSEQ multiplex PCR, the repertoire was profiled, and TCRdb retains in-frame clones only, with some absent. The table records some 2,200 clones, approximately 15% of them present only once. The material sequenced was tumor tissue from a relapse. The receptors were gathered from a human donor with relapsed Burkitt lymphoma.

This clone has just a few counts. The rearrangement joins TRBV27 to TRBJ2-7, with 10 bases fitting TRBD2. The germline gives CDR1 MNHEY, CDR2 SMNVEV (reference sequence). This CDR3 is built from 15 residues. Trimming took 2 bases from V and 1 from J; bases not matched to a gene: 2. The CDR3 coding sequence is TGTGCCAGCAGTTTAACTAGCGGGGCTTCCTACGAGCAGTACTTC. Protein product: CASSLTSGASYEQYF.

This clone was seen a few times. CDR3 region: CASSQEPAGGLNQPQHF. The CDR3 DNA is TGTGCCAGCAGCCAAGAACCGGCAGGGGGTCTTAATCAGCCCCAGCATTTT. The J gene is TRBJ1-5, the V gene TRBV4-2; 7 bases fit TRBD1. V lost 0 bases to trimming and J lost 4 bases; unmatched junction nucleotides: 9. CDR3 length: 17 residues. Germline lookup yields CDR1 LGHNA and CDR2 YNFKEQ.

This clone has just a few counts. The rearrangement links TRBV5-6 to TRBJ2-5, with TRBD2 identical over 7 bases. This CDR3 contains 14 residues. CDR1 and CDR2 (germline): SGHDT, YYEEEE. V lost 0 bases to trimming and J lost 5 bases; unmatched junction nucleotides: 4. In DNA, the CDR3 is TGTGCCAGCAGCTTGGGACTAGCCGTGGAGACCCAGTACTTC. This sequence encodes CASSLGLAVETQYF.

J is TRBJ2-4 and V is TRBV6-4; perhaps TRBD1 as D (6 bases). V was trimmed by 8 bases and J by 4 bases, leaving 15 bases between them. Germline V gene data show CDR1 as MRHNA and CDR2 as SNTAGT. This CDR3 is 14 amino acids long. CDR3 in DNA: TGTGCCAGCGTCCCTGGACAGAGAAAAAACATTCAGTACTTC. This codes for CASVPGQRKNIQYF.

V and J are TRBV30 and TRBJ1-5; D possibly corresponds to TRBD1 (6 bases). Germline V gene data show CDR1 as GTSNPN and CDR2 as SVGIG (reference sequence). The CDR3 consists of 16 residues. Trimming left V 5 bases short and J 2 bases short, with 19 bases between. CDR3 sequence reads: CAWSEGVGGGNQPQHF. CDR3 DNA: TGTGCCTGGTCCGAAGGAGTAGGGGGGGGCAATCAGCCCCAGCATTTT.

Comments on this clone: One junction end does not reproduce the germline sequence, and a read error may be involved. The gene calls are TRBV6-1 and TRBJ2-1; 7 positions agree with TRBD1. Germline CDR1 is MNHNS and CDR2 is SASEGT. The CDR3 spans 16 residues. The CDR3 DNA is TGTGTCAGCAGTGTCCCCCGGGACAGCTCCTACAATGAGCAGTTCTTC. Its translation is CVSSVPRDSSYNEQFF.

This clone has just a few counts. This chain uses TRBV30 with TRBJ2-5; 9 bases align to TRBD2. This CDR3 contains 15 residues. The V segment lost 0 bases and the J segment 5 bases; nucleotides outside the gene matches: 7. Germline CDR1 reads GTSNPN; CDR2 reads SVGIG (reference sequence). CDR3 region: CAWSVRSGGGETQYF. The DNA of the CDR3 is TGTGCCTGGAGTGTCCGTAGCGGGGGAGGGGAGACCCAGTACTTC.

The sample holds a few counts of this clone. The gene calls are TRBV10-3 and TRBJ1-4; 7 bases fit TRBD1. The CDR3 runs to 13 residues. Trimming took 5 bases from V and 6 from J; bases not matched to a gene: 3. CDR1 and CDR2 from the germline V gene are ENHRY and SYGVKD. The chain's CDR3 is CAISRGGDEKLFF. The CDR3 DNA sequence: TGTGCCATCAGTCGAGGGGGCGATGAAAAACTGTTTTTT.

The V call is TRBV2, the J call TRBJ2-7; weak D call: TRBD2 (6 bases). This CDR3 comprises 13 residues. The germline CDR1 and CDR2 sequences are SNHLY and FYNNEI. The V end lost 5 bases, the J end lost 0 bases, and 8 bases lay between the germline ends. Here the CDR3 reads CASSREFSYEQYF. CDR3 sequence (DNA): TGTGCCAGCAGTCGGGAGTTCTCCTACGAGCAGTACTTC. The variable domain in full, with the rest retrieved from reference TRBV2 and TRBJ2-7, is EPEVTQTPSHQVTQMGQEVILRCVPISNHLYFYWYRQILGQKVEFLVSFYNNEISEKSEIFDDQFSVERPDGSNFTLKIRSTKLEDSAMYFCASSREFSYEQYFGPGTRLTVT.